Listed below are T cell receptor beta chains from one sample, sequenced in a study of blood T cell repertoires in COVID-19. TCRdb's copy holds only in-frame clones and misses some; the assay was immunoSEQ multiplex PCR. Seen here are about 100,000 clones, approximately 91% observed once, and the top ten hold about 1.8%. The sequencing input was peripheral blood. The receptors stem from a human donor with active COVID-19. The donor label of this sample is uncertain. The CDR3 runs from the conserved cysteine through the conserved F or W. D genes are given only for firm matches. Size tells how often a clone was seen (once, few, many) or the class of an expanded clone, and some rows leave it out.

D: TRBD1; V: TRBV24-1; J: TRBJ2-1; size: .; DNA: TGTGCCACCAGTGCCCCGGGACAGGGGGGCAATGAGCAGTTCTTC; CDR3: CATSAPGQGGNEQFF
D: .; V: TRBV27; J: TRBJ2-2; size: .; DNA: TGTGCCATCCGAGGTGTCAACGCCGGGGAGCTGTTTTTT; CDR3: CAIRGVNAGELFF
D: .; V: TRBV5-1; J: TRBJ1-4; size: once; DNA: TGCGCCAGCAGCTCTGGTGGGGCTAGGTTTGATGAAAAACTGTTTTTT; CDR3: CASSSGGARFDEKLFF
D: .; V: TRBV5-4; J: TRBJ2-2; size: .; DNA: TGTGCCAGCAGCTTCAACTCTCGACAGGCCGGGGAGCTGTTTTTT; CDR3: CASSFNSRQAGELFF
D: .; V: TRBV19; J: TRBJ2-7; size: .; DNA: TGTGCCAGTAGTCCCGGGGCTGGGGGGAAGGTGTCAGCAGTGGGATTCTACGAGCAGTACTTC; CDR3: CASSPGAGGKVSAVGFYEQYF
D: .; V: TRBV3-1/TRBV3-2; J: TRBJ2-5; size: .; DNA: TGTGCCAGCAGCCAAGAGGGGCGAGCGGGTCTACAAGAGACCCAGTACTTC; CDR3: CASSQEGRAGLQETQYF
D: TRBD1; V: TRBV7-3; J: TRBJ2-3; size: .; DNA: TGTGCCAGCAGCCCTGGACAGGGAAATTCAGATACGCAGTATTTT; CDR3: CASSPGQGNSDTQYF
D: .; V: TRBV6-5; J: TRBJ2-3; size: .; DNA: TGTGCCAGCAGTCCGGACAGAGTTACAGATACGCAGTATTTT; CDR3: CASSPDRVTDTQYF
D: .; V: TRBV5-6; J: TRBJ1-1; size: .; DNA: TGTGCCAGCAGCTTGACGGGTACGCTTGAAGCTTTCTTT; CDR3: CASSLTGTLEAFF
D: TRBD1; V: TRBV18; J: TRBJ1-2; size: .; DNA: TGTGCCAGCTCACCCCTCCGGGACAGGGATACTTTTAACTATGGCTACACCTTC; CDR3: CASSPLRDRDTFNYGYTF
D: TRBD1; V: TRBV6-5; J: TRBJ1-1; size: .; DNA: TGTGCCAGCAGTAGGGACAGGGGTGAAGCTTTCTTT; CDR3: CASSRDRGEAFF
D: .; V: TRBV2; J: TRBJ2-7; size: .; DNA: TGTGCCAGCAGCCGCGGGGAGGACTCCTACGAGCAGTACTTC; CDR3: CASSRGEDSYEQYF
D: TRBD2; V: TRBV6-2/TRBV6-3; J: TRBJ2-7; size: .; DNA: TGTGCCAGCAGTCCGCGACTAGCGGGGCTGTACGAGCAGTACTTC; CDR3: CASSPRLAGLYEQYF
D: .; V: TRBV9; J: TRBJ1-2; size: .; DNA: TGTGCCAGCACCAAACAGGGTACCTATGGCTACACCTTC; CDR3: CASTKQGTYGYTF
D: TRBD1; V: TRBV6-5; J: TRBJ1-2; size: once; DNA: TGTGCCAGCAACCAAGGACAGGGGGCTTTTGGCTACACCTTC; CDR3: CASNQGQGAFGYTF
D: .; V: TRBV28; J: TRBJ2-7; size: .; DNA: TGTGCCAGCAGTTTATCAGACACCTACGAGCAGTACTTC; CDR3: CASSLSDTYEQYF
D: .; V: TRBV19; J: TRBJ1-6; size: .; DNA: TGTGCCAGTAGTACCCGACAGGCAATGCCTGGTAATTCACCCCTCCACTTT; CDR3: CASSTRQAMPGNSPLHF
D: .; V: TRBV12-5; J: TRBJ1-1; size: .; DNA: TGTGCTAGTGCTCGGGAAATAAACACTGAAGCTTTCTTT; CDR3: CASAREINTEAFF
D: TRBD1; V: TRBV6-2/TRBV6-3; J: TRBJ2-2; size: .; DNA: TGTGCCAGCAGTTTACAGCTCTTTGGACAGGGGGTCGAGAACACCGGGGAGCTGTTTTTT; CDR3: CASSLQLFGQGVENTGELFF
D: .; V: TRBV4-2; J: TRBJ2-3; size: .; DNA: TGTGCCAGCAGCCAAGTCTGGCGGGGGCCCAGAAAAGGCACAGATACGCAGTATTTT; CDR3: CASSQVWRGPRKGTDTQYF
D: TRBD2; V: TRBV2; J: TRBJ2-5; size: .; DNA: TGTGCCAGCAGTGAAAGTCTAGCGGGGATCCAGTACTTC; CDR3: CASSESLAGIQYF
D: TRBD1; V: TRBV7-9; J: TRBJ2-7; size: .; DNA: TGTGCCAGCAGCCCTCGGCGGACAGGGACCCTGGGCGAGCAGTACTTC; CDR3: CASSPRRTGTLGEQYF
D: .; V: TRBV29-1; J: TRBJ2-3; size: .; DNA: TGCAGCGTTGAAGTAAGCACAGATACGCAGTATTTT; CDR3: CSVEVSTDTQYF
D: TRBD1; V: TRBV12-3/TRBV12-4; J: TRBJ1-1; size: .; DNA: TGTGCCAGCAGTGCGGGACAGGGGTCTGAAGCTTTCTTT; CDR3: CASSAGQGSEAFF
D: .; V: TRBV6-6; J: TRBJ1-5; size: .; DNA: TGTGCCAGCAGTCCCCAAAACAGGGTCGGGCGCAATCAGCCCCAGCATTTT; CDR3: CASSPQNRVGRNQPQHF
D: TRBD1; V: TRBV7-9; J: TRBJ1-2; size: .; DNA: TGTGCCAGCAGCTTATCTACAGGGGGGAACTATGGCTACACCTTC; CDR3: CASSLSTGGNYGYTF
D: TRBD1; V: TRBV11-2; J: TRBJ1-4; size: .; DNA: TGTGCCAGCAGCTTAGGACAGGGGGGCCGTGCAACTAATGAAAAACTGTTTTTT; CDR3: CASSLGQGGRATNEKLFF
D: TRBD1; V: TRBV5-4; J: TRBJ2-5; size: .; DNA: TGTGCCAGCAGCTTGTTCCGGGACAGGGCTCTTGGTATAGAGACCCAGTACTTC; CDR3: CASSLFRDRALGIETQYF
D: .; V: TRBV3-1/TRBV3-2; J: TRBJ2-3; size: few; DNA: TGTGCCAGCAGCCAGCAGGCTCAATATACGCAGTATTTT; CDR3: CASSQQAQYTQYF
D: .; V: TRBV7-9; J: TRBJ2-5; size: once; DNA: TGTGCCAGCAGCCGCGGACAGTTCGAAGAGACCCAGTACTTC; CDR3: CASSRGQFEETQYF
D: TRBD1; V: TRBV2; J: TRBJ1-2; size: .; DNA: TGTGCCAGCAGCCTCAGACAGGGGGCGAACTATGGCTACACCTTC; CDR3: CASSLRQGANYGYTF
D: .; V: TRBV10-2; J: TRBJ2-3; size: .; DNA: TGCGCCAGCATGGCCGTAGGGGTCTGGGCCGCAGATACGCAGTATTTT; CDR3: CASMAVGVWAADTQYF
D: TRBD1; V: TRBV19; J: TRBJ1-2; size: .; DNA: TGTGCCAGTAGTACAACCCCCCCCGGACAGGGCAGAGGCTATGGCTACACCTTC; CDR3: CASSTTPPGQGRGYGYTF
D: TRBD2; V: TRBV27; J: TRBJ2-3; size: .; DNA: TGTGCCAGCAGTTTATTTCCAAGGGTCCTAGCGGGGCGCCCCGGGAGTACAGATACGCAGTATTTT; CDR3: CASSLFPRVLAGRPGSTDTQYF
D: TRBD1; V: TRBV19; J: TRBJ1-3; size: .; DNA: TGTGCCAGTAAAGACAGGGATACTGGAAACACCATATATTTT; CDR3: CASKDRDTGNTIYF
D: .; V: TRBV12-5; J: TRBJ2-7; size: .; DNA: TGTGCTAGTGGTTTGGTCCTACTTACCCGCCGACAAACCACCTACGAGCAGTACTTC; CDR3: CASGLVLLTRRQTTYEQYF
D: TRBD1; V: TRBV9; J: TRBJ2-5; size: .; DNA: TGTGCCAGCAGCCCCAGCACCGGGACAGGGGGCTGGGAGACCCAGTACTTC; CDR3: CASSPSTGTGGWETQYF
D: TRBD1; V: TRBV5-4; J: TRBJ2-5; size: .; DNA: TGTGCCAGCAGCTTGGCGCGGGACAGGGTTGTAGAGACCCAGTACTTC; CDR3: CASSLARDRVVETQYF
D: .; V: TRBV19; J: TRBJ2-7; size: .; DNA: TGTGCCAGTAGTCTAAGCCTGGGACAATCCTACGAGCAGTACTTC; CDR3: CASSLSLGQSYEQYF
D: TRBD1; V: TRBV19; J: TRBJ2-5; size: .; DNA: TGTGCCAGTAGTCTCCCAGGACAGGGCGAGGCGGAGACCCAGTACTTC; CDR3: CASSLPGQGEAETQYF
D: .; V: TRBV3-1/TRBV3-2; J: TRBJ2-1; size: .; DNA: TGTGCTTGTCCTTCGGGGGGACACTCCTACAATGAGCAGTTCTTC; CDR3: CACPSGGHSYNEQFF